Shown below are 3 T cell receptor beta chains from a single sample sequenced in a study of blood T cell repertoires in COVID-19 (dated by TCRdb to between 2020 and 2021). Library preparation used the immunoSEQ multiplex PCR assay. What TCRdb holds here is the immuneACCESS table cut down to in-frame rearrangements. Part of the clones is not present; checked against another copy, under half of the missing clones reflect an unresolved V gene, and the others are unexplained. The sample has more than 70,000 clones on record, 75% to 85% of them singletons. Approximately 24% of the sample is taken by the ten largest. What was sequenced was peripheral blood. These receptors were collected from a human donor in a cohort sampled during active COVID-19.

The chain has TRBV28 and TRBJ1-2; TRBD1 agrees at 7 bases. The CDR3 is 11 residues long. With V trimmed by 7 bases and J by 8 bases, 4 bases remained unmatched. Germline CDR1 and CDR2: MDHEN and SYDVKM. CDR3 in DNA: TGTGCCAGCACCAGGGGGATCGGCTACACCTTC. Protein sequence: CASTRGIGYTF.

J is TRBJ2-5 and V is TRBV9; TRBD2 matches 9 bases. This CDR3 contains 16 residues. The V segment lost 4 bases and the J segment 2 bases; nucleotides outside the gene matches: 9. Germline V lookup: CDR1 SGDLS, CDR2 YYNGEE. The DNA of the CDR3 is TGTGCCAGCAGCCCTCTAGCGGCGGGAGGGCAAGAGACCCAGTACTTC. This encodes CASSPLAAGGQETQYF.

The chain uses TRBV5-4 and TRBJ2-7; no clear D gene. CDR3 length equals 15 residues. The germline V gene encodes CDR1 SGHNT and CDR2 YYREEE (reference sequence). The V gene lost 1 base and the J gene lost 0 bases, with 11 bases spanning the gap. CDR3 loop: CASSLSSLSSYEQYF. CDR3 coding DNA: TGTGCCAGCAGCTTGAGTAGCCTAAGCTCCTACGAGCAGTACTTC.